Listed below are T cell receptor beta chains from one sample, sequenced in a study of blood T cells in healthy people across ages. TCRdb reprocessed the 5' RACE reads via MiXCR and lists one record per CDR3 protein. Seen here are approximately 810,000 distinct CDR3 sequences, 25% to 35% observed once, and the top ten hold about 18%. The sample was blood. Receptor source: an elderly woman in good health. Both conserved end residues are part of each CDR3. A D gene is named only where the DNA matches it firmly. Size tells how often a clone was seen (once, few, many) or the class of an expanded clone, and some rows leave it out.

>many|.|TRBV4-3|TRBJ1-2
CASSQDGFAGVYGYTF
TGCGCCAGCAGCCAAGATGGGTTCGCGGGGGTCTATGGCTACACCTTC
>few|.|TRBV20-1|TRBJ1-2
CSARIGAVHYGYTF
TGCAGTGCTAGAATTGGGGCAGTACACTATGGCTACACCTTC
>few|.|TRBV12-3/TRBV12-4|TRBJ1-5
CASSSKIRQPQHF
TGTGCCAGCAGTTCTAAGATCCGACAGCCCCAGCATTTT
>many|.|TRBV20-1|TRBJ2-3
CSARGARASLTTDTQYF
TGCAGTGCTAGAGGAGCCAGGGCGAGCCTAACCACAGATACGCAGTATTTT
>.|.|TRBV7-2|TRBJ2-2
CASRRGGAGELFF
TGTGCCAGCAGGAGGGGGGGGGCCGGGGAGCTGTTTTTT
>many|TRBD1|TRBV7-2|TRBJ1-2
CASRPQGFNYGYTF
TGTGCCAGCAGACCACAGGGGTTTAACTATGGCTACACCTTC
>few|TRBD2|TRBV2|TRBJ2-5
CASNPGLAGGERYF
TGTGCCAGCAATCCGGGACTAGCGGGGGGTGAGCGGTACTTC
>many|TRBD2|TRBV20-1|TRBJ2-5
CSARGLAGSKTQYF
TGCAGTGCCAGGGGACTAGCGGGTTCAAAGACCCAGTACTTC
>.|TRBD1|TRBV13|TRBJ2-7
CASSSLGTGVSEQYF
TGTGCCAGCAGCTCCCTCGGGACAGGGGTCTCCGAGCAGTACTTC
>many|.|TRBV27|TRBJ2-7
CASRRDKAWEQYF
TGTGCCAGCAGAAGGGACAAGGCCTGGGAGCAGTACTTC
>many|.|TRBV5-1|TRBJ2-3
CASSARRTTDTQYF
TGCGCCAGCAGCGCCAGGAGAACTACAGATACGCAGTATTTT
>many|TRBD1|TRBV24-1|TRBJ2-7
CATSASGQGSYEQYF
TGTGCCACCAGTGCCTCCGGACAGGGATCCTACGAGCAGTACTTC
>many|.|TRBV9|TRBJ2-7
CASSVAQDYEQYF
TGTGCCAGCAGCGTAGCACAGGACTACGAGCAGTACTTC
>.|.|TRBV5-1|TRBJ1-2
CASSFPGTYGYTF
TGCGCCAGCAGCTTCCCAGGAACCTATGGCTACACCTTC
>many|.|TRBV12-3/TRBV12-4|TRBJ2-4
CASSPTHLAKNIQYF
TGTGCCAGCAGTCCCACCCATTTAGCCAAAAACATTCAGTACTTC
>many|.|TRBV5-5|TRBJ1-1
CASSSRLGGNPEAFF
TGTGCCAGCAGCTCCCGGTTAGGGGGAAACCCTGAAGCTTTCTTT
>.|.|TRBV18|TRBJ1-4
CASSPRRQGRNEKLFF
TGTGCCAGCTCACCACGGAGGCAGGGCCGTAATGAAAAACTGTTTTTT
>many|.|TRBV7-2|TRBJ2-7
CASSLDSRAHEQYF
TGTGCCAGCAGCTTAGACTCCCGGGCCCACGAGCAGTACTTC
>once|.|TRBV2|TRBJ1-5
CASSEFGTPNQPQHF
TGTGCCAGCAGTGAATTCGGGACACCGAATCAGCCCCAGCATTTT
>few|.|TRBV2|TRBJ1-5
CASSEAWGRNQPQHF
TGTGCCAGCAGTGAAGCCTGGGGACGAAATCAGCCCCAGCATTTT
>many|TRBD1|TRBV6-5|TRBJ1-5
CASRPDRGSNQPQHF
TGTGCCAGCAGACCGGACAGGGGAAGCAATCAGCCCCAGCATTTT
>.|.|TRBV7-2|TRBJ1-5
CASSSRPDQPQHF
TGTGCCAGCAGCTCCCGGCCAGATCAGCCCCAGCATTTT
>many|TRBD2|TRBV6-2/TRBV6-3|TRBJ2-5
CASSLGLAGAQGTQYF
TGTGCCAGCAGTTTGGGACTAGCGGGGGCCCAGGGGACCCAGTACTTC
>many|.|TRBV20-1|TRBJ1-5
CSAMSGFRGNQPQHF
TGCAGTGCTATGTCAGGTTTTAGGGGGAATCAGCCCCAGCATTTT
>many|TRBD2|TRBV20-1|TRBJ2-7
CSASDRGGAYEQYF
TGCAGTGCTAGTGATCGCGGGGGGGCCTACGAGCAGTACTTC
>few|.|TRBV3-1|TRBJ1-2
CASSSRGGGGYTF
TGTGCCAGCAGCTCAAGAGGGGGAGGTGGCTACACCTTC
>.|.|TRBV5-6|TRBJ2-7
CASSLGPSNNYEQYF
TGTGCCAGCAGTTTGGGGCCATCCAACAACTACGAGCAGTACTTC